This TCR beta chain was profiled in a study of T cell responses to AZD1222 COVID-19 vaccine. Overall study findings and caveats: Spike-specific TCR breadth and depth both grew after two AZD1222 doses. Repertoires were obtained solely post-peak T cell response. Along spike, vaccine-associated CD4 TCRs were found throughout, with dominance at 160-218 and 743-854.

Note on this clone: Its target is unknown.

V lost 1 base and J lost 6, with 12 bases in between. The germline CDR1 and CDR2 sequences are GTSNPN and SVGIG (reference sequence). The CDR3 covers 13 residues. Here immunoSEQ multiplex PCR was the method, and the copy in TCRdb shows in-frame clones only, minus some. Of 95,000 to 150,000 clones in the sample, roughly 90% were seen once. The V call is TRBV30, the J call TRBJ1-2, with a tentative D call TRBD1 (5 bases). The source of this sequence is an adult in good health. The sequences come from peripheral blood, collected on day 0 of AZD1222 vaccination. The CDR3 sequence: CAWSAMGPDGYTF. The CDR3 region has the DNA TGTGCCTGGAGTGCGATGGGGCCGGATGGCTACACCTTC.